Listed below are T cell receptor beta chains from one sample, sequenced in a study of cytomegalovirus exposure and HLA in healthy donors. The method was immunoSEQ multiplex PCR; TCRdb's version includes in-frame clones alone and lacks a portion of them. The data hold tens of thousands of clones, with 94% observed a single time. Sequenced: PBMCs. Receptor source: a woman between 18 and 29 years old in good health and CMV-seronegative. CDR3s include the opening cysteine and the closing phenylalanine or tryptophan. D genes are given only for firm matches. Clone size is not always given. Where it is, it says once, few, many or a class for expanded clones.

v_call	d_call	clone_size	j_call	cdr3_nt	cdr3_aa
TRBV7-9	-	once	TRBJ2-7	TGTGCCAGCAGCTACGACAGCTACGAGCAGTACTTC	CASSYDSYEQYF
TRBV5-1	-	-	TRBJ1-1	TGCGCCAGCAGCGCGAGGGGACTGCTGAACACTGAAGCTTTCTTT	CASSARGLLNTEAFF
TRBV7-3	TRBD1	-	TRBJ1-2	TGTGCCAGCAGCCTTAGGGACAGGGGACCGGGGGGCTACACCTTC	CASSLRDRGPGGYTF
TRBV9	TRBD1	-	TRBJ2-7	TGTGCCAGCAGCGATAAGGACAGGCTTACCTACGAGCAGTACTTC	CASSDKDRLTYEQYF
TRBV29-1	TRBD1	-	TRBJ1-6	TGCAGCGCCGGGACAGAGAGTTCGGCCCTCCACTTT	CSAGTESSALHF
TRBV27	-	-	TRBJ2-3	TGTGCCAGCAGCCCTGCTTGGGGCGGGGTTGGGGCAGATACGCAGTATTTT	CASSPAWGGVGADTQYF
TRBV5-1	-	-	TRBJ1-1	TGCGCCAGCAGCTTGGTGGTCGGGGAGATGGGGACTGAAGCTTTCTTT	CASSLVVGEMGTEAFF
TRBV11-2	TRBD2	-	TRBJ2-1	TGTGCCAGCAGCTTCGGGGGGAACCCATACAATGAGCAGTTCTTC	CASSFGGNPYNEQFF
TRBV27	TRBD1	-	TRBJ2-7	TGTGCCAGCAGTGGACAGGGGACAGGGGGCGGCGAGCAGTACTTC	CASSGQGTGGGEQYF
TRBV5-1	-	-	TRBJ1-2	TGCGCCAGCAGCCGTTCTACACTCAACCAGGGTTCAGATGGCTACACCTTC	CASSRSTLNQGSDGYTF
TRBV21-1	-	-	TRBJ1-5	TGTGCCAGCACCTCACTGGACAACTGCAATCAGCCCCAGCATTTT	CASTSLDNCNQPQHF
TRBV11-2	TRBD2	-	TRBJ2-7	TGTGCCAGCAGCCCCCCGGGCGGGGGACTAGACTACGAGCAGTACTTC	CASSPPGGGLDYEQYF
TRBV30	-	-	TRBJ1-2	TGTGCCTGGAGTGTAGGAGGGGTTTATGGCTACACCTTC	CAWSVGGVYGYTF
TRBV5-5	-	-	TRBJ1-2	TGTGCCAGCAGCTTCAAGGAGAACTATGGCTACACCTTC	CASSFKENYGYTF
TRBV5-1	TRBD2	-	TRBJ2-1	TGCGCCAGCACCTACTTTTATTACCGGACTAGCGGGGGGGAGGATGAGCAGTTCTTC	CASTYFYYRTSGGEDEQFF
TRBV14	-	-	TRBJ2-1	TGTGCCAGCAGCCAAGTCGAACAGATCTCCTACAATGAGCAGTTCTTC	CASSQVEQISYNEQFF
TRBV5-1	-	-	TRBJ2-7	TGCGCCAGCAGCTCCTCTTACGAGCAGTACTTC	CASSSSYEQYF
TRBV7-8	-	-	TRBJ1-5	TGTGCCAGCAGCTCCGCACGGGGGTACAATCAGCCCCAGCATTTT	CASSSARGYNQPQHF
TRBV28	-	once	TRBJ1-2	TGTGCCAGCAGTTTAATCCAGGGCAGCAACTATGGCTACACCTTC	CASSLIQGSNYGYTF
TRBV5-4	TRBD1	once	TRBJ2-7	TGTGCCAGCAGCTCAAGATACAGTGGACAGGGGGAAAAGCAGTACTTC	CASSSRYSGQGEKQYF
TRBV5-8	TRBD2	-	TRBJ2-7	TGTGCCAGCAGCTTTCTTGGGACTAGCTTTGGCGAGCAGTACTTC	CASSFLGTSFGEQYF
TRBV23-1	TRBD1	-	TRBJ2-7	TGCGCCAGCAGTCAATCCCGGACAGGGAACTCCTACGAGCAGTACTTC	CASSQSRTGNSYEQYF
TRBV19	TRBD1	-	TRBJ1-2	TGTGCCAGTAGCAGGGACCCTCTCCCGACAGGGAGGTATGGCTACACCTTC	CASSRDPLPTGRYGYTF
TRBV6-5	-	-	TRBJ1-1	TGTGCCAGCAGTTACAGGCGGGGGGCATCGAACACTGAAGCTTTCTTT	CASSYRRGASNTEAFF
TRBV19	TRBD1	-	TRBJ2-3	TGTGCCAGTAGTCGGGACAGGGGGCTCCCACGATTTCCAGATACGCAGTATTTT	CASSRDRGLPRFPDTQYF
TRBV7-9	-	-	TRBJ1-1	TGTGCCAGCAGCTTCTGGAGAGGTGCAGTCTTGAACACTGAAGCTTTCTTT	CASSFWRGAVLNTEAFF
TRBV18	TRBD1	-	TRBJ2-7	TGTGCCAGCTCACTAACCGGGACAGAAATCTACGAGCAGTACTTC	CASSLTGTEIYEQYF
TRBV7-8	-	-	TRBJ2-7	TGTGCCAGCAGCTCTTCAGGGGTTACCTACGAGCAGTACTTC	CASSSSGVTYEQYF
TRBV29-1	-	-	TRBJ1-2	TGCAGCGGCCGGGAGGCAAGCTATGGCTACACCTTC	CSGREASYGYTF
TRBV7-8	-	-	TRBJ2-3	TGTGCCAGCAGTCCGCGGTGGGAGAGCACAGATACGCAGTATTTT	CASSPRWESTDTQYF
TRBV5-4	TRBD1	-	TRBJ1-2	TGTGCCAGCAGCTCGACAGGGGGCGCGTTGAACTATGGCTACACCTTC	CASSSTGGALNYGYTF
TRBV7-6	-	-	TRBJ2-1	TGTGCCAGCAGCTCCCAACAGGGCCGGTCTCACAATGAGCAGTTCTTC	CASSSQQGRSHNEQFF
TRBV28	-	-	TRBJ1-5	TGTGCCAGCAGCTGGGGACTTATTAGCAATCAGCCCCAGCATTTT	CASSWGLISNQPQHF
TRBV6-1	TRBD1	-	TRBJ1-2	TGTGCCAGCAGTGGAACGGACAGGGTCAGGGGCGCTAACTATGGCTACACCTTC	CASSGTDRVRGANYGYTF
TRBV5-4	-	-	TRBJ2-5	TGTGCCAGCAGCTTGCGCGGCAGCCAAGAGACCCAGTACTTC	CASSLRGSQETQYF
TRBV2	TRBD2	-	TRBJ2-3	TGTGCCAGTAGAGCGGGGCTAATCACAGATACGCAGTATTTT	CASRAGLITDTQYF
TRBV5-1	TRBD1	-	TRBJ2-2	TGCGCCAGCAGCCAACTGACAGGGAACCCCGGGGAGCTGTTTTTT	CASSQLTGNPGELFF
TRBV5-5	-	once	TRBJ1-5	TGTGCCAGCAGCTTACTGTACGGGGGGAGCAATCAGCCCCAGCATTTT	CASSLLYGGSNQPQHF
TRBV4-2	-	-	TRBJ1-4	TGTGCCAGCAGCCAAGTAGGGACGGGGGATGAAAAACTGTTTTTT	CASSQVGTGDEKLFF
TRBV10-3	TRBD2	-	TRBJ2-2	TGTGCCATCAGTGAGTCGGTTCAGCGGGGGCCGGGCACCGGGGAGCTGTTTTTT	CAISESVQRGPGTGELFF
TRBV2	-	once	TRBJ2-7	TGTGCCAGCAGTTTGGGGATGAACGGACGGGACACCTCCTACGAGCAGTACTTC	CASSLGMNGRDTSYEQYF
TRBV7-9	-	-	TRBJ2-1	TGTGCCAGCACCCTAGGGGTGACTTACAATGAGCAGTTCTTC	CASTLGVTYNEQFF
TRBV5-1	TRBD1	-	TRBJ1-6	TGCGCCAGCAGCCAAGGGACAGGGGATGTAGGTTCACCCCTCCACTTT	CASSQGTGDVGSPLHF
TRBV7-2	TRBD2	-	TRBJ2-3	TGTGCCAGCAGGGTTGCGCGGGGGGCACCCACAGATACGCAGTATTTT	CASRVARGAPTDTQYF
TRBV2	-	-	TRBJ2-3	TGTGCCAGCGTCCCCGAGGGGGGGGTGTTAACAGATACGCAGTATTTT	CASVPEGGVLTDTQYF
TRBV7-9	-	-	TRBJ1-4	TGTGCCAGCAGAATGAGGGTTTCCGAAAAACTGTTTTTT	CASRMRVSEKLFF
TRBV18	-	-	TRBJ2-7	TGTGCCAGCTCACCTGACACAGGGCCAGGGAACGAGCAGTACTTC	CASSPDTGPGNEQYF
TRBV28	-	-	TRBJ1-4	TGTGCCAGCAGGCCAACAGGGACTAATGAAAAACTGTTTTTT	CASRPTGTNEKLFF
TRBV5-1	TRBD1	-	TRBJ2-7	TGCGCCAGCAGCGTGGGACAGGGGGTTTACGAGCAGTACTTC	CASSVGQGVYEQYF
TRBV11-2	-	-	TRBJ1-1	TGTGCCAGCACGGGGAGGATGAACACTGAAGCTTTCTTT	CASTGRMNTEAFF
TRBV7-7	TRBD2	-	TRBJ2-5	TGTGCTAGCAGCTTAGGGAGGATGATAGCGGGACGTCTCGAGACCCAGTACTTC	CASSLGRMIAGRLETQYF
TRBV28	TRBD2	-	TRBJ2-1	TGTGCCAGCAGCCGTCAGACTAGCCCGGCCGAGCAGTTCTTC	CASSRQTSPAEQFF
TRBV7-9	TRBD2	-	TRBJ2-3	TGTGCCAGCAGTCGACTAGCGGGGGCTACCACAGATACGCAGTATTTT	CASSRLAGATTDTQYF
TRBV7-7	TRBD2	-	TRBJ2-5	TGTGCTAGCAGCTTAGGGCGGCTAGCGGGGGGAGAGACCCAGTACTTC	CASSLGRLAGGETQYF
TRBV28	-	-	TRBJ2-7	TGTGCCAGCAGTTTGGGGGGTCCTATCCACGAGCAGTACTTC	CASSLGGPIHEQYF
TRBV5-1	TRBD1	-	TRBJ1-6	TGCGCCAGCAGCTTGGCCGGGACAGACCATAATTCACCCCTCCACTTT	CASSLAGTDHNSPLHF
TRBV6-5	TRBD2	-	TRBJ2-5	TGTGCCAGCCGGGGGGGCCCAGAAGAGACCCAGTACTTC	CASRGGPEETQYF
TRBV28	-	-	TRBJ1-4	TGTGCCAGCAGTTCCTCCGGAGGGGCTAATGAAAAACTGTTTTTT	CASSSSGGANEKLFF